This T cell receptor beta chain is from a study of CD8 T cells in Susac syndrome. On the study more broadly: Within the sequenced group of Susac syndrome patients, over 5 showed active disease and roughly 8 were in remission.

To note about this clonotype: Antigen: not known.

V shed 4 bases, J shed 0 bases, and the junction held 3 bases outside the gene matches. The CDR3 totals 14 residues. Germline CDR1 reads DFQATT; CDR2 reads SNEGSKA (reference sequence). An amount of RNA that ranged from roughly 0.5 to 1 ug was reverse transcribed with random hexamers. Each CDR3 protein is one row after TCRdb ran MiXCR on the immunoSEQ multiplex PCR reads. The data show 100,000 to 150,000 distinct CDR3 sequences, 90% to 95% seen once. Overall study results and limits: The study's TCR sequencing and HLA analysis drew on a certain number of individuals. That number was acknowledged as relatively small.

The sequenced material came from CD8+ T cells from PBMCs. This sequence originates from a human donor with Susac syndrome. The chain has TRBV20-1 and TRBJ2-1; 7 nucleotides line up with TRBD2. CDR3 nucleotides: TGCAGTGCTACCGGGAGGAGCTCCTACAATGAGCAGTTCTTC. Amino acids: CSATGRSSYNEQFF.